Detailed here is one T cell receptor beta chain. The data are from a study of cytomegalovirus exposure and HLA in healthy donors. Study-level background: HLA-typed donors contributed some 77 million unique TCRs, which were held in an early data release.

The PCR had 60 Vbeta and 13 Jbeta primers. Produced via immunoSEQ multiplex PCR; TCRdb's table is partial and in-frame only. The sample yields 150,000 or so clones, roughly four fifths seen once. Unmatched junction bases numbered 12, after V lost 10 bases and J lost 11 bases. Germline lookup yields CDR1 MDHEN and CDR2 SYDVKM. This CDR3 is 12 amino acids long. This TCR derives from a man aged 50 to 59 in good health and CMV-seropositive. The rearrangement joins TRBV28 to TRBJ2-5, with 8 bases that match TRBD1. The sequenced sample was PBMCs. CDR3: CATSPRDRKQYF. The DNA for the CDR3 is TGTGCCACCAGCCCCCGGGACAGGAAGCAGTACTTC.